A selection of T cell receptor beta chains follows, all from one sample in a study of early stage breast cancer tumors. Sequenced by immunoSEQ multiplex PCR; TCRdb stores in-frame clones only, minus some. The table has about 69,000 clones, about 85% seen once. Input material: blood. The receptors shown here come from a middle-aged person with breast cancer. Both conserved end residues are part of each CDR3. Fields, in order: J gene, D gene, clone size, V gene, CDR3 DNA, CDR3 protein. D genes are given only for firm matches. Clone size is not always given. Where it is, it says once, few, many or a class for expanded clones.

j_call: TRBJ2-2
d_call: .
clone_size: once
v_call: TRBV6-1
cdr3_nt: TGTGCCAGCAGTGAACGATGGTCAACCGGGGAGCTGTTTTTT
cdr3_aa: CASSERWSTGELFF

j_call: TRBJ2-1
d_call: TRBD2
clone_size: medium-sized
v_call: TRBV7-9
cdr3_nt: TGTGCCAGCAGCTTACGACTAGCGGGAGGGTATGAGCAGTTCTTC
cdr3_aa: CASSLRLAGGYEQFF

j_call: TRBJ1-5
d_call: .
clone_size: .
v_call: TRBV19
cdr3_nt: TGTGCCAGTCAGGGCTGGGGTCAGCCCCAGCATTTT
cdr3_aa: CASQGWGQPQHF

j_call: TRBJ2-7
d_call: .
clone_size: .
v_call: TRBV21-1
cdr3_nt: TGTGCCAGCAGCATAAACAAGAGCTCCTACGAGCAGTACTTC
cdr3_aa: CASSINKSSYEQYF

j_call: TRBJ2-1
d_call: .
clone_size: .
v_call: TRBV18
cdr3_nt: TGTGCCAGCTCACAGAAAGTCGGGACGAGGACTTACAATGAGCAGTTCTTC
cdr3_aa: CASSQKVGTRTYNEQFF

j_call: TRBJ1-1
d_call: TRBD1
clone_size: .
v_call: TRBV19
cdr3_nt: TGTGCCAGTAGTCTCCGACAGGGATTGAACACTGAAGCTTTCTTT
cdr3_aa: CASSLRQGLNTEAFF

j_call: TRBJ2-1
d_call: TRBD1
clone_size: .
v_call: TRBV5-1
cdr3_nt: TGCGCCAGCAGCTTGGCCGGACAGGGGGGCTACAATGAGCAGTTCTTC
cdr3_aa: CASSLAGQGGYNEQFF

j_call: TRBJ1-5
d_call: .
clone_size: .
v_call: TRBV6-5
cdr3_nt: TGTGCCAGCAAACAGGGTTACAATCAGCCCCAGCATTTT
cdr3_aa: CASKQGYNQPQHF

j_call: TRBJ2-2
d_call: .
clone_size: once
v_call: TRBV7-3
cdr3_nt: TGTGCCAGCAGCTTAACGGGGCCAGGGAGTACCGGGGAGCTGTTTTTT
cdr3_aa: CASSLTGPGSTGELFF

j_call: TRBJ2-7
d_call: TRBD2
clone_size: .
v_call: TRBV28
cdr3_nt: TGTGCCAGCAGTTTCGCGGCGGGAGCCTCCTACGAGCAGTACTTC
cdr3_aa: CASSFAAGASYEQYF

j_call: TRBJ2-1
d_call: .
clone_size: .
v_call: TRBV29-1
cdr3_nt: TGCAGCGTTGATAAGTACAATGAGCAGTTCTTC
cdr3_aa: CSVDKYNEQFF

j_call: TRBJ2-2
d_call: TRBD2
clone_size: .
v_call: TRBV19
cdr3_nt: TGTGCCAGCAAAAGGGGGACTAGCGGCACCGGGGAGCTGTTTTTT
cdr3_aa: CASKRGTSGTGELFF

j_call: TRBJ2-7
d_call: .
clone_size: once
v_call: TRBV28
cdr3_nt: TGTGCCAGCACCTCGGGGCGGGGCCGCTCCTACGAGCAGTACTTC
cdr3_aa: CASTSGRGRSYEQYF

j_call: TRBJ2-2
d_call: TRBD2
clone_size: .
v_call: TRBV27
cdr3_nt: TGTGCCAGCAGTTCTCTAGCGGGACAGAACACCGGGGAGCTGTTTTTT
cdr3_aa: CASSSLAGQNTGELFF

j_call: TRBJ1-2
d_call: .
clone_size: .
v_call: TRBV6-5
cdr3_nt: TGTGCCAGCAGCCTCGATAGCAGTTCCTATGGCTACACCTTC
cdr3_aa: CASSLDSSSYGYTF

j_call: TRBJ2-7
d_call: .
clone_size: .
v_call: TRBV30
cdr3_nt: TGTGCCTGGAGTTTTCAGGGCTACGAGCAGTACTTC
cdr3_aa: CAWSFQGYEQYF

j_call: TRBJ2-3
d_call: TRBD1
clone_size: .
v_call: TRBV7-2
cdr3_nt: TGTGCCAGCAGCTTGGACAGGTATAAACCTCGCCCAGATACGCAGTATTTT
cdr3_aa: CASSLDRYKPRPDTQYF

j_call: TRBJ2-4
d_call: .
clone_size: .
v_call: TRBV6-6
cdr3_nt: TGTGCCAGCTGGGAGGTTGGGGGACCCAAAAACATTCAGTACTTC
cdr3_aa: CASWEVGGPKNIQYF

j_call: TRBJ1-2
d_call: .
clone_size: .
v_call: TRBV27
cdr3_nt: TGTGCCAGCAGTTTCGGACAGCCATTATATGGCTACACCTTC
cdr3_aa: CASSFGQPLYGYTF

j_call: TRBJ2-5
d_call: .
clone_size: .
v_call: TRBV28
cdr3_nt: TGTGCCAGCACCCAAGGGACCCAAGAGACCCAGTACTTC
cdr3_aa: CASTQGTQETQYF

j_call: TRBJ1-2
d_call: TRBD1
clone_size: .
v_call: TRBV30
cdr3_nt: TGTGCCTGGAGTGCCCAAGGACAGGGAGACTATGGCTACACCTTC
cdr3_aa: CAWSAQGQGDYGYTF

j_call: TRBJ2-7
d_call: .
clone_size: .
v_call: TRBV10-2
cdr3_nt: TGCGCCAGCAGCCGGGACTCGACCTACGAGCAGTACTTC
cdr3_aa: CASSRDSTYEQYF

j_call: TRBJ2-7
d_call: TRBD2
clone_size: .
v_call: TRBV6-5
cdr3_nt: TGTGCCAGCCGAATGGGACTAGCGGTCCCCTACGAGCAGTACTTC
cdr3_aa: CASRMGLAVPYEQYF

j_call: TRBJ1-5
d_call: .
clone_size: .
v_call: TRBV7-8
cdr3_nt: TGTGCCAGCAGCTATAAGCGGACAAATCAGCCCCAGCATTTT
cdr3_aa: CASSYKRTNQPQHF